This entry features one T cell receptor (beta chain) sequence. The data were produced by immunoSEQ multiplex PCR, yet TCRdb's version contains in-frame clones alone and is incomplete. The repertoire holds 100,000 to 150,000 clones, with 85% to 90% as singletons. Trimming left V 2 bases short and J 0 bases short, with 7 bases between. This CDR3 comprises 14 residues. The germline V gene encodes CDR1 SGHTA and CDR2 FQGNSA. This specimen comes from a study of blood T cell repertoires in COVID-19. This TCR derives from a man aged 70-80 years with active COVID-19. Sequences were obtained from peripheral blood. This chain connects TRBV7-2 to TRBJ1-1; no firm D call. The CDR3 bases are TGTGCCAGCAGCTTATCGTCAGTGAACACTGAAGCTTTCTTT. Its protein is CASSLSSVNTEAFF.